This T cell receptor beta chain was sequenced during a study of T-cell reconstitution after alpha-beta-depleted transplantation in children. The CDR3 is made up of 14 amino acids. V lost 4 bases and J 2 bases, leaving 12 bases between the germline ends. Germline lookup yields CDR1 KGHSH and CDR2 LQKENI. The library targeted TCRbeta and was prepared with unique molecular identifiers. MiXCR was run by TCRdb on the PCR reads, yielding one entry per CDR3 protein. The sample consists of 200,000 to 300,000 distinct CDR3 sequences, approximately 8.9% of them appearing once. This clonotype was counted many times.

The chain joins TRBV18 to TRBJ2-7; tentative D call: TRBD2 (6 bases). This receptor was identified in a male patient aged 10 to 17 who had a stem cell transplant for acute lymphoblastic leukemia, so the T cells may come from the graft donor. Source: PBMCs, mostly from graft donor cells, taken 180 days after TCRalphabeta/CD19-depleted stem cell transplant. The CDR3: CASSRASDAYEQYF. CDR3 DNA sequence: TGTGCCAGCTCACGAGCTAGCGACGCCTACGAGCAGTACTTC.